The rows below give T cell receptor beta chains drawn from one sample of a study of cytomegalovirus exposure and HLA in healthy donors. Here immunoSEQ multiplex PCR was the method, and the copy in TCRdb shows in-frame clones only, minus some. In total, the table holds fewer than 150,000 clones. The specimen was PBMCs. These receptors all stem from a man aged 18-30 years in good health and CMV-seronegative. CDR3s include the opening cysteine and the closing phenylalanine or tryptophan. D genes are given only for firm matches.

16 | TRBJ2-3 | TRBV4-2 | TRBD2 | CASSPAGGGVADTQYF | TGTGCCAGCAGCCCCGCCGGCGGGGGGGTCGCGGATACGCAGTATTTT
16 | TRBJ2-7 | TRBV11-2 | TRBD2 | CASSPQPAGEGYEQYF | TGTGCCAGCAGCCCCCAGCCGGCGGGAGAAGGCTACGAGCAGTACTTC
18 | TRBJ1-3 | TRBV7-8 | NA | CASSFRAPDSRSGNTIYF | TGTGCCAGCAGCTTCCGGGCCCCGGACTCCCGCTCGGGAAACACCATATATTTT
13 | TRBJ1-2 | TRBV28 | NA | CASRQDGYYGYTF | TGTGCCAGCAGACAGGACGGATACTATGGCTACACCTTC
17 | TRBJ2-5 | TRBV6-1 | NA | CASSEAPHALAQETQYF | TGTGCCAGCAGTGAAGCCCCACACGCTCTAGCGCAGGAGACCCAGTACTTC
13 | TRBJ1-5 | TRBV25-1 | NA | CASSEGTRGPQHF | TGTGCCAGCAGTGAAGGTACCAGGGGGCCCCAGCATTTT
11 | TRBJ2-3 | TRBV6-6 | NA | CASTFTDTQYF | TGTGCCAGCACCTTCACAGATACGCAGTATTTT
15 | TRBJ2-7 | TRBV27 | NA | CASSLAGQGAYEQYF | TGTGCCAGCAGTTTAGCGGGGCAAGGGGCCTACGAGCAGTACTTC
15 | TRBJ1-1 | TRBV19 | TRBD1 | CASTQPSTGITEAFF | TGTGCCAGTACACAGCCTTCGACAGGGATCACTGAAGCTTTCTTT
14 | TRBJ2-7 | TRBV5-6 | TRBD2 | CASSLPGGSYEQYF | TGTGCCAGCAGCTTGCCGGGGGGCTCCTACGAGCAGTACTTC
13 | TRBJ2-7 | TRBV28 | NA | CASSGGGPYEQYF | TGTGCCAGCAGTGGGGGGGGGCCCTACGAGCAGTACTTC
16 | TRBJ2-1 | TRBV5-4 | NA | CASSFRGGSSYNEQFF | TGTGCCAGCAGTTTCAGGGGCGGGAGCTCCTACAATGAGCAGTTCTTC
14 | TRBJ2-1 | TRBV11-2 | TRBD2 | CASSRPGTSSEQFF | TGTGCCAGCAGCCGCCCAGGGACTAGCAGCGAGCAGTTCTTC
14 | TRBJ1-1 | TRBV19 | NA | CASSIVGGNTEAFF | TGTGCCAGTAGTATAGTCGGAGGGAACACTGAAGCTTTCTTT
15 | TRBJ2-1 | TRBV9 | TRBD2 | CASSSGLAEYNEQFF | TGTGCCAGCAGCTCCGGACTAGCGGAATACAATGAGCAGTTCTTC
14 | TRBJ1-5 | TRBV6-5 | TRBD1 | CASSRDRSNQPQHF | TGTGCCAGCAGCCGGGACAGAAGCAATCAGCCCCAGCATTTT
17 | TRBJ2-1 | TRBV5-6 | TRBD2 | CASSLDPGLAGGMSQFF | TGTGCCAGCAGCTTGGATCCGGGACTAGCGGGGGGAATGTCACAGTTCTTC
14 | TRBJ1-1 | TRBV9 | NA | CASSSVAGNTEAFF | TGTGCCAGCAGCTCGGTGGCAGGTAACACTGAAGCTTTCTTT
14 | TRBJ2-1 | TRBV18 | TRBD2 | CASSKSSGVNEQFF | TGTGCCAGCTCAAAGTCTAGCGGGGTCAATGAGCAGTTCTTC
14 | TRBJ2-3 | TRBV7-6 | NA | CASSLMGAADTQYF | TGTGCCAGCAGCTTAATGGGAGCGGCAGATACGCAGTATTTT
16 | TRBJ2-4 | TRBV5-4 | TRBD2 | CASSSLAGGLKNIQYF | TGTGCCAGCAGCTCCCTAGCGGGGGGGCTAAAAAACATTCAGTACTTC
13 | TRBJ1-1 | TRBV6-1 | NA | CASSAGVNTEAFF | TGTGCCAGCAGTGCAGGGGTGAACACTGAAGCTTTCTTT
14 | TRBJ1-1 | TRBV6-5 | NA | CASRTQGWGTEAFF | TGTGCCAGCAGAACACAGGGTTGGGGCACTGAAGCTTTCTTT
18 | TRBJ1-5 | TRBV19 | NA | CASSIGAGGGDSNQPQHF | TGTGCCAGTAGTATAGGAGCGGGAGGAGGGGATAGCAATCAGCCCCAGCATTTT
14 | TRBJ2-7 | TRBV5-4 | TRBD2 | CASSPGRGAYEQYF | TGTGCCAGCAGCCCGGGACGGGGGGCCTACGAGCAGTACTTC
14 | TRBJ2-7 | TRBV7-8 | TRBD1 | CASSFGTGLYEQYF | TGTGCCAGCAGCTTTGGGACAGGGCTCTACGAGCAGTACTTC
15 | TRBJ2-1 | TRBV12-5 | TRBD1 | CASGWRIQGAHEQFF | TGTGCTAGTGGTTGGAGAATACAGGGGGCGCATGAGCAGTTCTTC
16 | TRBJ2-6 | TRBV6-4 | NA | CASSDGRASGANVLTF | TGTGCCAGCAGTGACGGGAGAGCCTCTGGGGCCAACGTCCTGACTTTC
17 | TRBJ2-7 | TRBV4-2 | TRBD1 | CASSQALLQGTTYEQYF | TGTGCCAGCAGCCAAGCCCTCCTACAGGGGACCACCTACGAGCAGTACTTC
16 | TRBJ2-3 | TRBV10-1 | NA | CASSEFRGAGTDTQYF | TGCGCCAGCAGTGAGTTCCGGGGGGCCGGCACAGATACGCAGTATTTT
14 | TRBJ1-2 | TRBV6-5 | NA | CASSFTGTNYGYTF | TGTGCCAGCAGTTTCACCGGGACAAACTATGGCTACACCTTC
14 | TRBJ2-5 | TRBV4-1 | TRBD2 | CASSRLAERETQYF | TGCGCCAGCAGCCGACTAGCCGAAAGAGAGACCCAGTACTTC
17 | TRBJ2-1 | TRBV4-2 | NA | CASSQDARGGGNNEQFF | TGTGCCAGCAGCCAAGACGCTAGGGGTGGGGGGAATAATGAGCAGTTCTTC
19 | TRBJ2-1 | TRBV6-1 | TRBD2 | CASSGGGSSGEPRGDEQFF | TGTGCCAGCAGTGGGGGTGGAAGTAGCGGGGAACCAAGAGGGGATGAGCAGTTCTTC
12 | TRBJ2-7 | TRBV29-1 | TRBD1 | CSVLGQGGEQYF | TGCAGCGTCCTGGGACAGGGTGGCGAGCAGTACTTC
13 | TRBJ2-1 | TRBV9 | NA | CASGEIRYNEQFF | TGTGCCAGCGGGGAGATTAGATACAATGAGCAGTTCTTC
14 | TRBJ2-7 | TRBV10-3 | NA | CAISFGQQNYEQYF | TGTGCCATCAGTTTCGGACAGCAGAACTACGAGCAGTACTTC
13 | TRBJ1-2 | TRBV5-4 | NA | CASSPREKRSYTF | TGTGCCAGCAGCCCGAGGGAGAAAAGGAGCTACACCTTC
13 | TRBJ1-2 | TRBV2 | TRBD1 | CASNLDRWDGYTF | TGTGCCAGCAACCTGGACAGGTGGGATGGCTACACCTTC
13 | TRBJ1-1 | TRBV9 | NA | CASSAHGSTEAFF | TGTGCCAGCAGCGCGCACGGGTCTACTGAAGCTTTCTTT
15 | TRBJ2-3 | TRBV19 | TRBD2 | CASSRLAGDIDTQYF | TGTGCCAGTAGTCGTCTAGCGGGAGATATAGATACGCAGTATTTT
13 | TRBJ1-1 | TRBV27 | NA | CASHRAGGTEAFF | TGTGCCAGCCACAGGGCTGGGGGAACTGAAGCTTTCTTT
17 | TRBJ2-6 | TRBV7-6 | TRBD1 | CASSLLQGPSGANVLTF | TGTGCCAGCAGCTTACTACAGGGGCCCTCTGGGGCCAACGTCCTGACTTTC
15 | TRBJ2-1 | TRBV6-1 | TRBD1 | CASSLGQGGFDEQFF | TGTGCCAGCAGCCTCGGACAGGGCGGATTCGATGAGCAGTTCTTC
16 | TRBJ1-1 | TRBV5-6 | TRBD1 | CASSGQGVPMNTEAFF | TGTGCCAGCAGTGGACAGGGGGTCCCTATGAACACTGAAGCTTTCTTT
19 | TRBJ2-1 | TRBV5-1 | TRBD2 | CASSLRLQRLAGGENEQFF | TGCGCCAGCAGCTTGCGACTTCAACGACTAGCGGGGGGTGAAAATGAGCAGTTCTTC
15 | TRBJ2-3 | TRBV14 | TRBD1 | CASSTRTGATDTQYF | TGTGCCAGCAGCACCCGGACAGGGGCAACAGATACGCAGTATTTT
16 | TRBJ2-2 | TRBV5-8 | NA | CASTLDSVRGTGELFF | TGTGCCAGCACCCTGGACAGCGTAAGAGGAACCGGGGAGCTGTTTTTT
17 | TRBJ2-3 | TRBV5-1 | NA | CASSDTRGAVGTDTQYF | TGCGCCAGCAGCGACACCCGTGGGGCTGTTGGCACAGATACGCAGTATTTT
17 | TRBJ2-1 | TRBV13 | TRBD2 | CASSSRTSGRAYNEQFF | TGTGCCAGCAGCTCCCGGACTAGCGGGAGGGCGTACAATGAGCAGTTCTTC
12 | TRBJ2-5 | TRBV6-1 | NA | CAGRTVSETQYF | TGTGCCGGCCGCACAGTGTCGGAGACCCAGTACTTC
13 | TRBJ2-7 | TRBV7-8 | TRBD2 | CASSTRTSYEQYF | TGTGCCAGCAGCACTCGGACTAGCTACGAGCAGTACTTC
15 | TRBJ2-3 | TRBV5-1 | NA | CASSLEWRSTDTQYF | TGCGCCAGCAGCTTGGAGTGGCGGAGCACAGATACGCAGTATTTT
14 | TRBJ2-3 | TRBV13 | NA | CASSLDGRTDTQYF | TGTGCCAGCAGCTTAGACGGTCGCACAGATACGCAGTATTTT
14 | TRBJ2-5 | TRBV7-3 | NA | CASSLGGVQETQYF | TGTGCCAGCAGCTTAGGGGGCGTTCAAGAGACCCAGTACTTC
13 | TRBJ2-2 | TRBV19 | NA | CASTWTVTGELFF | TGTGCCAGTACCTGGACAGTGACCGGGGAGCTGTTTTTT
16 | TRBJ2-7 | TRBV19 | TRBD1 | CASSIYGGQGVYEQYF | TGTGCCAGTAGTATCTATGGGGGACAGGGGGTGTACGAGCAGTACTTC